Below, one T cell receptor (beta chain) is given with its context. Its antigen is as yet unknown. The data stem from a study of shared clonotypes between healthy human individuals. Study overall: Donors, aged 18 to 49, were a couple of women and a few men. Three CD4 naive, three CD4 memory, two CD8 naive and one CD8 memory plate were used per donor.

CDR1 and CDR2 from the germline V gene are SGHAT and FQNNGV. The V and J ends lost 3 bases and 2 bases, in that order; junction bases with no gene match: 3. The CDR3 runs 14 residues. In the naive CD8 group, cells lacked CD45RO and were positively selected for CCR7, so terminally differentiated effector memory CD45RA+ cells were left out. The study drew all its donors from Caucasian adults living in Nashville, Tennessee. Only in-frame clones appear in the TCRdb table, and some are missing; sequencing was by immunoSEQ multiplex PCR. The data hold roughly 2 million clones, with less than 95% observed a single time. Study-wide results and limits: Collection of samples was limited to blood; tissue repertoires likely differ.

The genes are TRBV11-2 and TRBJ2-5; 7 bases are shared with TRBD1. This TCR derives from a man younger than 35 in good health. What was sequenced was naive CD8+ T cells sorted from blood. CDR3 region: CASSFQGQQETQYF. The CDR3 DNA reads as TGTGCCAGCAGCTTCCAGGGACAGCAAGAGACCCAGTACTTC.